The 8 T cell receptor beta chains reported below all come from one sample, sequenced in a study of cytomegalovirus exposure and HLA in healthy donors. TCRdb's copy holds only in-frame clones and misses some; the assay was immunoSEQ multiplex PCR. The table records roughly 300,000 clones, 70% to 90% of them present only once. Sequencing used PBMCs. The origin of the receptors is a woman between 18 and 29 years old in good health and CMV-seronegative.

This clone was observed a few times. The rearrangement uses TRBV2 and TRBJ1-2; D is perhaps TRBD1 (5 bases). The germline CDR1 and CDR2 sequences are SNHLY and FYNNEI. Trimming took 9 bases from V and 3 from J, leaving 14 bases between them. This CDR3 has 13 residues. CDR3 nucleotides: TGTGCCAGGGCACCCGGAGGGGACTATGGCTACACCTTC. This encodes CARAPGGDYGYTF.

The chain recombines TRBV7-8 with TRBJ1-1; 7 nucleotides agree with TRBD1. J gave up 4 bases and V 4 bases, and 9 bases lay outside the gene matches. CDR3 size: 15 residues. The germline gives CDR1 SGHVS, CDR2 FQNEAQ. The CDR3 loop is CASSSQGLGSTEAFF. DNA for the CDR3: TGTGCCAGCAGCTCACAGGGGCTCGGCAGCACTGAAGCTTTCTTT.

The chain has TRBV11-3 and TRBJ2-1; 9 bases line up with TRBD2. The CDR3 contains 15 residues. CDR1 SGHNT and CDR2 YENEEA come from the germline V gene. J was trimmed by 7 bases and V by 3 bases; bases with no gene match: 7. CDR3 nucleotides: TGTGCCAGCAGCTTCGGTGCGGGAGGGCCAAATGAGCAGTTCTTC. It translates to CASSFGAGGPNEQFF.

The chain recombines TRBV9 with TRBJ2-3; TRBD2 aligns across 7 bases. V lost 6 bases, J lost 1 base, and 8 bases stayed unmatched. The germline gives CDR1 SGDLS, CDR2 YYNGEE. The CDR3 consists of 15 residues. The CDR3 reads CASTPRGGGTDTQYF. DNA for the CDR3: TGTGCCAGCACCCCGAGGGGAGGGGGCACAGATACGCAGTATTTT.

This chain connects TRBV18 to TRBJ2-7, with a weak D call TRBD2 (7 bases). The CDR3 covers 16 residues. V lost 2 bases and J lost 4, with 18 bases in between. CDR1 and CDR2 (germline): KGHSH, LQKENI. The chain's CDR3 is CASSPNKGGVVYEQYF. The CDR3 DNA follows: TGTGCCAGCTCACCAAATAAGGGGGGGGTCGTGTACGAGCAGTACTTC.

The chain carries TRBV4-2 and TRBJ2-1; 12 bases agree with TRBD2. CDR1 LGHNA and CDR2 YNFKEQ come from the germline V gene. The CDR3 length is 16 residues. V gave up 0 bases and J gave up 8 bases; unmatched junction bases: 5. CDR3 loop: CASSQETSGRGDEQFF. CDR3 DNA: TGTGCCAGCAGCCAAGAGACTAGCGGGAGAGGGGATGAGCAGTTCTTC.

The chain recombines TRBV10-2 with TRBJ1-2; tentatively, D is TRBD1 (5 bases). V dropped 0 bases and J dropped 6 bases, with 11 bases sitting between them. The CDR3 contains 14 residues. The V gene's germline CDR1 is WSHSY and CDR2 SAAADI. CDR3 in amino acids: CASSESRTTDGYTF. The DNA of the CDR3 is TGCGCCAGCAGTGAGTCGAGGACAACGGATGGCTACACCTTC.

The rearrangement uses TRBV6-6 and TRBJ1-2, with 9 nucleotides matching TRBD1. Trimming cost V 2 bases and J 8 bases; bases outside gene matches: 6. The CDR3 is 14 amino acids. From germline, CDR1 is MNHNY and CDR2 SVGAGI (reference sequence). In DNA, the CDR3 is TGTGCCAGCAGTTACGAGGGACAGGGTTGGGGCTACACCTTC. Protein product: CASSYEGQGWGYTF.